The rows below give T cell receptor beta chains drawn from one sample of a study of sequential checkpoint blockade in melanoma. Repertoires were generated with immunoSEQ multiplex PCR, while TCRdb's copy carries only in-frame clones and drops some. The sample consists of 9,000 to 10,000 clones, 50% to 60% of them appearing once. Sequencing used CD8+ T cells sorted from blood (inferred from file names), obtained from a patient given nivolumab and ipilimumab in sequence. All receptors come from a human donor with melanoma. The conserved cysteine and the conserved F or W are not part of the CDR3 here. Fields, in order: V gene, J gene, CDR3 length, CDR3 protein.

>TRBV19|TRBJ2-3|13
ASSPDRASTDTQY
>TRBV7-9|TRBJ1-1|10
ASSRGRIEAF
>TRBV4-1|TRBJ2-5|15
ASSQARPGRAGETQY
>TRBV9|TRBJ1-5|12
ASSVGGTNQPQH
>TRBV7-9|TRBJ2-1|16
ASSLAPGQPGRYNEQF
>TRBV30|TRBJ2-1|11
AWSLRRVNEQF
>TRBV9|TRBJ2-7|12
ASNEEGGVGEQY
>TRBV2|TRBJ1-2|10
ASSDDSYGYT
>TRBV5-1|TRBJ2-7|13
ASSLAAGASYEQY
>TRBV5-1|TRBJ1-1|12
ASSLGGGNTEAF
>TRBV28|TRBJ2-7|16
ASSLFGTSGTDGYEQY
>TRBV5-4|TRBJ1-1|11
ASSFRGNTEAF
>TRBV9|TRBJ1-4|12
ASSVEYRGGKLF
>TRBV6-5|TRBJ1-5|11
ASSWGRNQPQH
>TRBV10-1|TRBJ2-3|12
ATSPGTGVDTQY
>TRBV15|TRBJ2-3|12
ATSREVERDTQY
>TRBV5-5|TRBJ2-7|13
ASSFAGASSYEQY